The T cell receptor beta chain under discussion was sequenced for a study of cytomegalovirus exposure and HLA in healthy donors. 13 Jbeta primers and 60 Vbeta primers were used for the PCR. Profiled with immunoSEQ multiplex PCR; TCRdb holds only in-frame clones, not every one. The sample shows 65,000 to 90,000 clones, around 80% of them seen only once. Comments on this clone: Its antigen is as yet unknown.

Findings and limits, study-wide: Later analysis found that TCR beta chains associated with HLA were more clonally expanded than other, equally common chains.

Germline V gives CDR1 MNHEY, CDR2 SVGAGI. Trimming shortened V by 4 bases and J by 8 bases, and 11 bases separated the two germline ends. This CDR3 is 12 amino acids long. V is TRBV6-5 and J is TRBJ1-2; D remains ambiguous. Sequencing was performed on PBMCs. This TCR came from a young man in good health and CMV-seronegative. CDR3: CASSFHGEGYTF. CDR3 in DNA: TGTGCCAGCAGTTTCCACGGGGAAGGCTACACCTTC.